Sequencing of this TCR beta chain was carried out in a study of blood T cell dynamics during melanoma immunotherapy (dated by TCRdb to 2020 to 2022). About the investigation overall: Patients with metastatic melanoma were treated with first-line pembrolizumab or nivolumab plus ipilimumab as standard of care in the United Kingdom. To find early correlates of response, the study profiled the peripheral T cell receptor repertoires of patients with metastatic melanoma both before and after one cycle of checkpoint inhibitor therapy. The training cohort was made up of consecutive patients, while a further independent group of patients from the same centre was pooled to form an external validation set. The paper's findings and limits, for the study overall: The relatively small sample size was acknowledged as a potential limitation on generalization of the results. A bifurcated reorganization of the PBMC repertoire at W3, with increased clonality or increased diversity, was observed in patients who later achieved disease control, unlike in progressors. Whether the T cell clones driving repertoire changes were melanoma-specific or reflected general immune activation could not be determined in the study.

A word on this clone: Its specific antigen is unknown. Per-nucleotide qualities are absent, and no much larger clonotype sits a single base away.

Every bulk PBMC sample was loaded with the same fixed amount of 350 ng of DNA. The immunoSEQ TCRb Assay kit was used according to manufacturer instructions to amplify TCR beta CDR3 sequences from genomic DNA. The KAPA Library Quantification Kit for Illumina platforms was used to quantify pooled libraries by qPCR. Sequencing of the pooled libraries was done on an Illumina NextSeq 500, with clustering at about 0.6-1.1 pM. Per the authors' processing: TCR data were analyzed with immunoSEQ ANALYZER and the R LymphoSeq package. A rearrangement efficiency score was calculated as productive divided by the sum of productive and non-productive CDR3 sequences. Clonality was assessed using the Gini coefficient and diversity using the Renyi index at alpha=1, with pairwise comparisons between timepoints within each patient. In LymphoSeq, clonal relatedness was computed using an edit distance of 3, and repertoire similarity was computed using the Bhattacharyya coefficient. Linear discriminant analysis on week-3 changes in clonality and diversity was built with the R MASS and caret packages to classify response. The table comes from immuneACCESS by way of TCRdb, which keeps in-frame sequences with V and J called. Part of the clones is missing from these tables; in studies checked, under half for an unresolved V gene and the rest for unknown reasons. Clone size and V and J calls were adopted from that table, with D and trimming inferred from the DNA. The sample yields 25,000 to 30,000 clones; roughly 84% were counted once. About a tenth of the sample rests with the top ten.

The germline V gene (reference sequence) provides CDR1 LNHDA and CDR2 SQIVND. The CDR3 holds 14 amino acids from the cysteine to the phenylalanine. Here the CDR3 DNA is all that survives: 42 bases in frame from base 1. Germline trimming amounts to 7 bases on V and 1 base on J, with 4 as the count of junction bases outside the gene matches. The meaning of the sample's time point label: week 3, after first cycle of checkpoint inhibitor. Blood samples were taken at two points: before treatment (T0) and at week 3 (W3), which came after the first cycle of checkpoint blockade. Except for a couple of patients with rapid clinical progression, response was assessed 12 weeks after the first infusion by RECIST 1.1; disease control meant complete response, partial response or stable disease. Patients were excluded for prior systemic cancer treatment, concomitant immunosuppressant therapy or synchronous other active malignancies. TCR beta was sequenced in both bulk PBMC and plasma cell-free DNA in order to track circulating cells as well as T cell turnover. PBMC were isolated from blood with Lymphoprep and SepMate tubes, followed by red cell lysis. DNA from PBMC and sorted T cell subsets was extracted with QIAamp DNA Blood Mini kits.

Here the sequenced sample was blood, taken from a patient treated with checkpoint blockade. Recombination linked TRBV19 to TRBJ1-5; a stretch of 7 junction bases matches TRBD1. The TCR comes from a human donor with melanoma. The CDR3 reads CASNTGQSNQPQHF. In nucleotide form, the sequence is TGTGCCAGTAACACGGGACAGAGCAATCAGCCCCAGCATTTT.